This TCR beta chain comes out of a study of preoperative IRX-2 immunotherapy in early breast cancer. Generated by immunoSEQ multiplex PCR, the TCRdb table keeps only in-frame clones and is missing some. The sample includes 10,000 to 15,000 clones, approximately 91% of them seen just once. Treatment denoted: preoperative locoregional IRX-2 cytokine immunotherapy. Comment on this clone: This specimen includes other DNA sequences encoding the same CDR3.

This CDR3 spans 15 amino acids. The V gene end was trimmed by 4 bases and the J gene end by 1 base; junction bases not matched to a gene: 6. CDR1 is MNHEY, CDR2 SMNVEV, per germline (reference sequence). This sequence originates from a human donor with breast cancer. V and J are TRBV27 and TRBJ1-1; 7 nucleotides line up with TRBD1. This material was acquired from a patient treated with IRX-2 immunotherapy. CDR3 coding DNA: TGTGCCAGCAGTTCCGACAGGGTTGGGAACACTGAAGCTTTCTTT. Protein product: CASSSDRVGNTEAFF.